This TCR beta chain was recovered during a study of early T cells in non-severe SARS-CoV-2 infection. Study-wide background: Alpha and beta chains were unpaired, from unsorted whole-blood bulk RNA.

Trimming removed 6 bases from V and 1 base from J, with 13 bases in between. The CDR3 spans 13 residues. Germline CDR1 reads DFQATT; CDR2 reads SNEGSKA (reference sequence). Overall study findings and caveats: VDJdb matching favored anti-spike CD8 responses, missing private and CD4 specificities.

In its sample, this clonotype was seen many times. Antigen: not known. The TCR library protocol was used to attach unique molecular identifiers. These identifiers were attached to individual cDNA molecules. TCRdb re-called the 5' RACE reads with MiXCR, one entry per CDR3 protein. The sample shows roughly 50,000 distinct CDR3 sequences, about 6% of them seen only once. The receptor comes from an adult who was a healthcare worker with PCR-confirmed SARS-CoV-2 infection or an uninfected control (not recorded which). J is TRBJ2-7 and V is TRBV20-1; no firm D call. Material: whole blood, obtained at baseline. The CDR3 protein is CSARVVSSYEQYF. The CDR3 DNA follows: TGCAGTGCCCGCGTAGTTTCTTCCTACGAGCAGTACTTC.